This TCR beta chain emerged from a study of blood T cell repertoires in COVID-19. The CDR3 spans 15 residues. J gave up 8 bases and V 5 bases, and 11 bases lay outside the gene matches. Looked up from germline, CDR1 is SGHAT and CDR2 is FQNNGV. Profiled with immunoSEQ multiplex PCR; TCRdb holds only in-frame clones, not every one. This table has 340,000 or so clones, 86% appearing once. The TCR comes from a middle-aged woman with acute COVID-19. Sequencing used PBMCs or T cells enriched from blood (not recorded which). This rearrangement joins TRBV11-2 to TRBJ2-1; 8 nucleotides line up with TRBD1. The CDR3 DNA is TGTGCCAGCAGCCAAGACGGACAGGGTTTCGATGAGCAGTTCTTC. Translation: CASSQDGQGFDEQFF.